Below, 3 T cell receptor beta chains from the same sample are listed, as sequenced in a study of technical replicates of blood from a few donors. TCRdb's table, derived via immunoSEQ multiplex PCR, lists solely in-frame clones and lacks some. The sample lists about 98,000 clones, almost 96% occurring once. The source material was T cells isolated from PBMCs. These receptors were collected from a human donor in good health.

The chain is built from TRBV28 and TRBJ2-1; TRBD1 agrees at 7 bases. Germline CDR1 reads MDHEN; CDR2 reads SYDVKM. V was pared by 6 bases and J by 2 bases, with 7 bases of the junction left unmatched. CDR3 length: 15 residues. The CDR3 DNA follows: TGTGCCAGCAGGATGGGACAGTACGCCTACAATGAGCAGTTCTTC. Protein product: CASRMGQYAYNEQFF.

The rearrangement joins TRBV18 to TRBJ1-2, with a possible D match to TRBD1 (5 bases). Looked up from germline, CDR1 is KGHSH and CDR2 is LQKENI. The CDR3 contains 13 residues. Trimming removed 2 bases at V and 4 bases at J, with 8 bases between. The CDR3 region is CASSPGDFYGYTF. CDR3 bases: TGTGCCAGCTCACCAGGGGACTTCTATGGCTACACCTTC.

This clone was found once. The rearrangement joins TRBV19 to TRBJ1-2, with D tentatively TRBD1 (5 bases). The CDR3 spans 13 residues. Germline CDR1 is LNHDA and CDR2 is SQIVND (reference sequence). The germline V and J ends were trimmed by 2 bases and 3 bases, with 7 bases remaining between them. The CDR3 region is CASSISRDYGYTF. The DNA of the CDR3 is TGTGCCAGTAGTATATCCAGGGACTATGGCTACACCTTC.